Each of the 31 T cell receptor beta chains below was sequenced from the same sample in a study of T cell responses to AZD1222 COVID-19 vaccine. The table came from immunoSEQ multiplex PCR; TCRdb's copy has only in-frame clones and leaves some out. Of about 98,000 clones in the sample, around 90% were seen once. The sample consisted of peripheral blood, taken on day 0 of MenACWY control vaccination. These receptors all come from an adult in good health.

The CDR3 protein is CAWSGRFGSYGYTF. The CDR3 DNA is TGTGCCTGGAGTGGGAGGTTTGGGAGCTATGGCTACACCTTC. The chain combines TRBV30 with TRBJ1-2; D is uncertain. The length of the CDR3 is 14 residues. CDR1 and CDR2 from the germline V gene are GTSNPN and SVGIG (reference sequence). The V end lost 1 base, the J end lost 4 bases, and 13 bases lay between the germline ends.

This sequence joins TRBV28 and TRBJ1-3, with D uncertain. Between the trimmed V and J ends, which lost 6 bases and 0 bases, there was a span of 9 bases. CDR1 and CDR2 (germline): MDHEN, SYDVKM. CDR3 length: 14 residues. CDR3 amino acids: CASRTAHSGNTIYF. The CDR3 DNA follows: TGTGCCAGCAGAACAGCCCACTCTGGAAACACCATATATTTT.

The V call is TRBV29-1, the J call TRBJ2-1; 7 positions agree with TRBD1. Unmatched junction bases numbered 7, after V lost 8 bases and J lost 0 bases. Germline V gives CDR1 SQVTM, CDR2 ANQGSEA. The CDR3 has 14 residues. The CDR3 loop is CSTKQGSSYNEQFF. Written as DNA, the CDR3 is TGCAGCACAAAACAGGGGAGCTCCTACAATGAGCAGTTCTTC.

The chain combines TRBV18 with TRBJ2-3; no definite D call. Trimming pared 2 bases from V and 4 bases from J, leaving 4 bases between. The germline V gene has CDR1 KGHSH and CDR2 LQKENI. This CDR3 has 12 amino acids. Written as DNA, the CDR3 is TGTGCCAGCTCACCATTGCCAGATACGCAGTATTTT. Protein sequence: CASSPLPDTQYF.

The chain has TRBV19 and TRBJ2-5; 7 bases fit TRBD1. The CDR3 consists of 14 residues. Per germline, CDR1 LNHDA and CDR2 SQIVND (reference sequence). J was trimmed by 5 bases and V by 1 base; bases with no gene match: 4. Here the CDR3 DNA reads TGTGCCAGTAGTATAGGAGGGGGCCAGGAGACCCAGTACTTC. Protein sequence: CASSIGGGQETQYF.

Concerning this clone itself: This sample also contains other DNA sequences that code for the same CDR3. The rearrangement joins TRBV9 to TRBJ1-2; D gene uncertain. Germline V lookup: CDR1 SGDLS, CDR2 YYNGEE. The CDR3 loop spans 12 amino acids. Trimming left V 0 bases short and J 3 bases short, with 3 bases between. CDR3 region: CASSVDDYGYTF. The DNA for the CDR3 is TGTGCCAGCAGCGTAGATGACTATGGCTACACCTTC.

This sequence joins TRBV30 and TRBJ1-5; TRBD1 matches at 9 bases. CDR1 is GTSNPN and CDR2 is SVGIG in the germline V gene (reference sequence). V trimming: 2 bases; J trimming: 7 bases; junction bases outside the gene matches: 6. CDR3 size: 14 residues. The CDR3 sequence is CAWSLGQGRQPQHF. For the CDR3, the DNA is TGTGCCTGGAGTCTGGGACAGGGAAGGCAGCCCCAGCATTTT. Combining the CDR3 with reference TRBV30 and TRBJ1-5 gives the whole variable domain SQTIHQWPATLVQPVGSPLSLECTVEGTSNPNLYWYRQAAGRGLQLLFYSVGIGQISSEVPQNLSASRPQDRQFILSSKKLLLSDSGFYLCAWSLGQGRQPQHFGDGTRLSIL.

This clone showed up just a few times. The chain links TRBV12-3 or TRBV12-4 to TRBJ1-1; D call uncertain. The CDR3 has 12 amino acids. V was cut by 1 base and J by 4 bases, with 4 bases left in between. The CDR3 nucleotides are TGTGCCAGCAGTTTAGGAGTCACTGAAGCTTTCTTT. Its protein is CASSLGVTEAFF.

The chain is built from TRBV3-1 (or the pseudogene TRBV3-2) and TRBJ1-1; TRBD1 might be the D (6 bases). From germline, CDR1 is LGHDT and CDR2 YNNKEL (reference sequence). V was trimmed by 5 bases and J by 1 base, leaving 11 bases between them. This CDR3 comprises 14 residues. The CDR3 bases are TGTGCCAGCAGCACCTCGACAGGGAACACTGAAGCTTTCTTT. Translation gives CASSTSTGNTEAFF.

This sequence joins TRBV6-2 or TRBV6-3 and TRBJ2-3; a possible D gene is TRBD1 (5 bases). Trimming stripped 5 bases from V and 0 bases from J, with 15 bases between. CDR1 and CDR2 from the germline V gene are MNHEY and SVGEGT. This CDR3 spans 16 amino acids. CDR3 residues: CASSNGQTLSTDTQYF. CDR3 sequence (DNA): TGTGCCAGCAGTAACGGACAAACCTTGAGCACAGATACGCAGTATTTT.

V and J are TRBV7-9 and TRBJ1-2; D is undetermined. Trimming cost V 1 base and J 8 bases, with 8 bases left between them. CDR1 SEHNR and CDR2 FQNEAQ come from the germline V gene (reference sequence). The CDR3 is 12 residues long. For the CDR3, the DNA is TGTGCCAGCAGCTTAGACCAAACAGGCTACACCTTC. Translating it yields CASSLDQTGYTF.

V and J are TRBV6-2 or TRBV6-3 and TRBJ2-3, with D possibly called TRBD1 or TRBD2 (5 bases each). V was clipped by 2 bases and J by 0 bases, with 9 bases between them. The CDR3 spans 15 residues. Germline V lookup: CDR1 MNHEY, CDR2 SVGEGT. CDR3 sequence (DNA): TGTGCCAGCAGTTACCCGGGGCTGAGCACAGATACGCAGTATTTT. Its translation is CASSYPGLSTDTQYF.

This sequence joins TRBV19 and TRBJ2-3; 7 bases agree with TRBD2. CDR1 LNHDA and CDR2 SQIVND come from the germline V gene (reference sequence). Trimming cost V 6 bases and J 2 bases; bases outside gene matches: 8. This CDR3 has 15 residues. CDR3 loop: CASRGGSSITDTQYF. In DNA, the CDR3 is TGTGCCAGTAGGGGGGGGTCCTCCATCACAGATACGCAGTATTTT.

This clone was picked up a small number of times. J is TRBJ2-2 and V is TRBV19, with a weak D call TRBD1 (6 bases). The CDR3 covers 14 residues. The germline V gene has CDR1 LNHDA and CDR2 SQIVND (reference sequence). V lost 10 bases to trimming and J lost 0 bases, with 12 bases between them. The CDR3, as DNA: TGTGCCACAACAGGGTTGGCGAACACCGGGGAGCTGTTTTTT. The encoded protein is CATTGLANTGELFF.

This clone showed up just once. The chain has TRBV10-3 and TRBJ1-1; 9 nucleotides align to TRBD1. The CDR3 contains 14 residues. J was trimmed by 3 bases and V by 6 bases; bases with no gene match: 5. Germline lookup yields CDR1 ENHRY and CDR2 SYGVKD. CDR3: CAISARQGDTEAFF. The CDR3, as DNA: TGTGCCATCAGCGCGAGACAGGGGGACACTGAAGCTTTCTTT.

The chain is built from TRBV29-1 and TRBJ2-3; unclear D gene. V lost 1 base, J lost 0 bases, and 5 bases lay in between. The CDR3 covers 13 residues. Germline CDR1 SQVTM, CDR2 ANQGSEA. The CDR3 nucleotides are TGCAGCGTTGAAGGACCAAGCACAGATACGCAGTATTTT. Protein: CSVEGPSTDTQYF.

The V and J genes are TRBV27 and TRBJ1-5; no definite D call. Germline CDR1 is MNHEY and CDR2 is SMNVEV (reference sequence). The CDR3 spans 14 residues. Trimming left V 3 bases short and J 5 bases short, with 11 bases between. CDR3: CASSFKAEDQPQHF. The DNA of the CDR3 is TGTGCCAGCAGTTTTAAGGCAGAAGATCAGCCCCAGCATTTT.

CDR3 nucleotide sequence: TGCGCCAGCAGCCAAGATTGGAGGACAGCCTCCTACGAGCAGTACTTC. It translates to CASSQDWRTASYEQYF. The chain carries TRBV4-1 and TRBJ2-7, with D perhaps matching TRBD1 (6 bases). The V end lost 0 bases, the J end lost 0 bases, and 12 bases lay between the germline ends. The CDR3 spans 16 residues. Germline V gene data show CDR1 as MGHRA and CDR2 as YSYEKL.

This rearrangement joins TRBV29-1 to TRBJ1-1, with D maybe TRBD1 (6 bases). The germline gives CDR1 SQVTM, CDR2 ANQGSEA. V gave up 6 bases and J gave up 0 bases, with 11 bases separating them. The CDR3 length is 13 residues. CDR3 residues: CSVFRDMNTEAFF. DNA of the CDR3: TGCAGCGTCTTCAGGGACATGAACACTGAAGCTTTCTTT.

The rearrangement uses TRBV19 and TRBJ1-4, with D possibly TRBD1 on 6 matching bases. Germline V gene lookup returns CDR1 LNHDA and CDR2 SQIVND (reference sequence). There are 14 residues in the CDR3. Between the trimmed V and J ends, which lost 4 bases and 3 bases, there was a span of 9 bases. The CDR3 DNA follows: TGTGCCAGTAGTAGGGGGGCCTCTAATGAAAAACTGTTTTTT. Its protein is CASSRGASNEKLFF.

This chain connects TRBV9 to TRBJ1-1; D is uncertain. CDR1 and CDR2 (germline): SGDLS, YYNGEE. V was shortened by 0 bases and J by 2 bases, with 8 bases between the two germline ends. CDR3 size: 14 residues. The CDR3 here is CASSVDKANTEAFF. Written as DNA, the CDR3 is TGTGCCAGCAGCGTAGATAAGGCCAACACTGAAGCTTTCTTT.

This chain connects TRBV2 to TRBJ1-5; D is perhaps TRBD1 (6 bases). This CDR3 has 14 residues. Trimming stripped 10 bases from V and 3 bases from J, with 16 bases between. CDR1 and CDR2 (germline): SNHLY, FYNNEI. In DNA form, the CDR3 reads TGTGCCAACTCCCTGGACAGAACCAATCAGCCCCAGCATTTT. The encoded protein is CANSLDRTNQPQHF.

This chain uses TRBV7-9 with TRBJ2-1, with 10 bases aligning to TRBD2. J was trimmed by 12 bases and V by 4 bases; bases with no gene match: 3. The germline V gene has CDR1 SEHNR and CDR2 FQNEAQ (reference sequence). CDR3 length equals 12 residues. The CDR3 protein is CASSSASGGQFF. The CDR3 region has the DNA TGTGCCAGCAGCTCTGCTAGCGGGGGGCAGTTCTTC.

The chain couples TRBV6-1 to TRBJ1-5; D is unresolved. This CDR3 is 16 amino acids long. Per germline, CDR1 MNHNS and CDR2 SASEGT. Trimming removed 0 bases from V and 0 bases from J, with 9 bases in between. CDR3 DNA: TGTGCCAGCAGTGAAGCTAGGGATTATAGCAATCAGCCCCAGCATTTT. It encodes CASSEARDYSNQPQHF.

V gene TRBV30 combines with J gene TRBJ1-5, with no clear D. V was trimmed by 2 bases and J by 4 bases, leaving 6 bases between them. The CDR3 spans 12 residues. Looked up from germline, CDR1 is GTSNPN and CDR2 is SVGIG (reference sequence). Here the CDR3 DNA reads TGTGCCTGGAGTACTGGGAATCAGCCCCAGCATTTT. As protein: CAWSTGNQPQHF.

The rearrangement joins TRBV19 to TRBJ1-2; TRBD1 agrees at 7 bases. Germline V gene lookup returns CDR1 LNHDA and CDR2 SQIVND (reference sequence). The CDR3 totals 16 residues. Unmatched junction bases numbered 16, after V lost 7 bases and J lost 5 bases. The CDR3 protein is CASTPFGDSSEYGYTF. The DNA of the CDR3 is TGTGCCAGTACCCCTTTCGGGGACAGCTCAGAATATGGCTACACCTTC.

V and J are TRBV25-1 and TRBJ1-1; 8 bases align to TRBD1. The CDR3 totals 15 residues. Germline V CDR1 and CDR2: MGHDK, SYGVNS. Unmatched junction bases numbered 11, after V lost 5 bases and J lost 6 bases. Here the CDR3 DNA reads TGTGCCAGCAGTCCCGGGACAGGTTTTGCTGCTGAAGCTTTCTTT. Amino acids: CASSPGTGFAAEAFF. Filled out from reference TRBV25-1 and TRBJ1-1, the complete variable domain reads EADIYQTPRYLVIGTGKKITLECSQTMGHDKMYWYQQDPGMELHLIHYSYGVNSTEKGDLSSESTVSRIRTEHFPLTLESARPSHTSQYLCASSPGTGFAAEAFFGQGTRLTVV.

The J gene is TRBJ2-2, the V gene TRBV29-1; D is tentatively TRBD1 or TRBD2 (5 bases each). CDR1 is SQVTM and CDR2 is ANQGSEA in the germline V gene. The length of the CDR3 is 14 residues. V was cut by 6 bases and J by 3 bases, with 14 bases left in between. CDR3 sequence (DNA): TGCAGCGTCGAACGGGACGGATACACCGGGGAGCTGTTTTTT. Encoded protein: CSVERDGYTGELFF.

This clone has just one count. The chain links TRBV5-6 to TRBJ2-1, with 8 bases aligning to TRBD2. Per the germline V gene, CDR1 is SGHDT and CDR2 is YYEEEE. Trimming took 0 bases from V and 10 from J; bases not matched to a gene: 3. The CDR3 length is 13 residues. The CDR3 nucleotides read TGTGCCAGCAGCTTGGCCGGACTAGCCGAGCAGTTCTTC. As protein: CASSLAGLAEQFF.

The chain recombines TRBV5-4 with TRBJ1-2; TRBD1 matches at 9 bases. CDR1 and CDR2 (germline): SGHNT, YYREEE (reference sequence). This CDR3 has 17 amino acids. V gave up 4 bases and J gave up 9 bases; unmatched junction bases: 19. CDR3 coding DNA: TGTGCCAGCAGCCGCCCGGGACAGGGTCCACCGGGCCTAAGCTACACCTTC. Translated: CASSRPGQGPPGLSYTF. The entire variable domain, with the rest obtained from reference TRBV5-4 and TRBJ1-2, is as follows: ETGVTQSPTHLIKTRGQQVTLRCSSQSGHNTVSWYQQALGQGPQFIFQYYREEENGRGNFPPRFSGLQFPNYSSELNVNALELDDSALYLCASSRPGQGPPGLSYTFGSGTRLTVV.

V usage is TRBV11-2 and J usage is TRBJ1-2; D call uncertain. In germline, CDR1 is SGHAT, CDR2 FQNNGV. V was trimmed by 0 bases and J by 7 bases, leaving 12 bases between them. This CDR3 region has 14 residues. This chain's CDR3 is CASSLEAGSAGYTF. The CDR3 DNA reads TGTGCCAGCAGCTTAGAGGCGGGCTCGGCTGGCTACACCTTC.